This T cell receptor (beta chain) was obtained from a study of shared clonotypes between healthy human individuals. General observations from the study: Owing to a small donor count, the genetic and exposure-history diversity represented was limited.

Terminally differentiated effector memory CD45RA+ cells were left out of the naive CD8 fraction, which was CD45RO-negative and positively selected for CCR7. About this clone: The antigen remains undetermined.

This table comes from immunoSEQ multiplex PCR, and its TCRdb copy is limited to in-frame clones, with some not included. The data contain roughly 1,800,000 clones, about 94% of them seen just once; the ten biggest clones take up approximately 1.2%. This clonotype was obtained from a man aged 18 to 29 in good health. The material sequenced was naive CD8+ T cells sorted from blood.

The CDR3 region is CASSLVGTGTNYEQYF. CDR3 in DNA: TGTGCCAGCAGCTTAGTTGGGACAGGGACGAACTACGAGCAGTACTTC. V gene TRBV7-9 combines with J gene TRBJ2-7; 9 positions agree with TRBD1. The CDR3 loop spans 16 amino acids. Germline CDR1 is SEHNR and CDR2 is FQNEAQ (reference sequence). V shed 1 base and J 3 bases; nucleotides not matched to a gene: 7.